The 20 T cell receptor beta chains reported below all come from one sample, sequenced in a study of T cell repertoires in cytomegalovirus infection. Each CDR3 protein gets one entry after TCRdb re-called the reads with MiXCR. The profile shows about 920,000 distinct CDR3 sequences, around a third of them singletons. These receptors have no known antigen. This material consisted of cultured CD8+ T cells from PBMCs, taken from culture after CMV antigen stimulation. These receptors were obtained from a human donor in good health (CMV status not recorded). Some clones in this sample may be carry-over from other donors' samples.

The rearrangement uses TRBV4-2 and TRBJ2-2, with D possibly being TRBD1 or TRBD2 (5 bases each). V was cut by 3 bases and J by 4 bases, with 18 bases left in between. The CDR3 runs 17 residues. Germline-derived CDR1 and CDR2 are LGHNA and YNFKEQ. CDR3 nucleotides: TGTGCCAGCAGCCACCGCGTGGGGGACGGCGTCACCGGGGAGCTGTTTTTT. Residues: CASSHRVGDGVTGELFF.

The rearrangement uses TRBV15 and TRBJ2-2; tentatively, D is TRBD2 (5 bases). The CDR3 extends over 12 amino acids. Germline loops: CDR1 LNHNV, CDR2 YYDKDF (reference sequence). V was shortened by 8 bases and J by 5 bases, with 9 bases between the two germline ends. The CDR3 reads CATLRATGELFF. CDR3 coding DNA: TGTGCCACCTTGAGGGCTACCGGGGAGCTGTTTTTT.

A single count supports this clonotype. V and J are TRBV7-2 and TRBJ2-3; TRBD2 agrees at 16 bases. Losses at the gene ends were 5 bases for V and 8 bases for J; bases not matched to a gene: 7. In germline, CDR1 is SGHTA, CDR2 FQGNSA. This CDR3 is 16 amino acids long. In DNA form, the CDR3 reads TGTGCCAGCAGCACGGGACTAGCGGGGGGGCCCGGTACGCAGTATTTT. This sequence encodes CASSTGLAGGPGTQYF.

As regards this clonotype: The junction departs from germline at one end; a sequencing error may be responsible. This sequence joins TRBV28 and TRBJ1-1; a possible D gene is TRBD1 (6 bases). The germline CDR1 and CDR2 sequences are MDHEN and SYDVKM. This CDR3 comprises 15 residues. The CDR3 reads CVSSFEGGGRSEAFF. The CDR3 DNA reads as TGTGTCAGCAGTTTTGAGGGGGGCGGAAGATCTGAAGCTTTCTTT.

At least ten counts were recorded for this clonotype. CDR3 DNA sequence: TGTGCCAGCAGTTACGGAGGTGAAGCTTTCTTT. Translated: CASSYGGEAFF. This sequence joins TRBV6-2 or TRBV6-3 and TRBJ1-1; D unresolved. Between the trimmed V and J ends, which lost 2 bases and 7 bases, there was a span of 5 bases. Germline values: CDR1 MNHEY, CDR2 SVGEGT. CDR3 length: 11 residues.

Notes on this clonotype: This may be a read error: a much more frequent sequence differs by one nucleotide. This chain uses TRBV7-2 with TRBJ2-5, with D hard to call. Trimming removed 5 bases from V and 0 bases from J, with 10 bases in between. This CDR3 comprises 14 residues. The V gene's germline CDR1 is SGHTA and CDR2 FQGNSA. CDR3 loop: CTSSRPPYQETQYF. The CDR3 nucleotides read TGTACCAGCAGCCGTCCACCGTACCAAGAGACCCAGTACTTC.

J is TRBJ2-3 and V is TRBV15; D is uncertain. CDR3 length: 14 amino acids. CDR1 and CDR2 from the germline V gene are LNHNV and YYDKDF (reference sequence). V dropped 4 bases and J dropped 6 bases, with 14 bases sitting between them. CDR3 loop: CATSTEAVRDTQYF. In nucleotides, the CDR3 is TGTGCCACCAGCACTGAGGCGGTTCGGGATACGCAGTATTTT.

V gene TRBV13 combines with J gene TRBJ2-1; weak D call: TRBD1 (6 bases). CDR1 and CDR2 from the germline V gene are PRHDT and FYEKMQ (reference sequence). CDR3 size: 14 residues. The V gene lost 1 base and the J gene lost 5 bases, with 9 bases spanning the gap. The CDR3 here is CASSLVDSDNEQFF. Written as DNA, the CDR3 is TGTGCCAGCAGCTTAGTGGACAGTGACAATGAGCAGTTCTTC.

There are a few counts of this clonotype. V and J are TRBV7-9 and TRBJ2-2; D not resolved. Per germline, CDR1 SEHNR and CDR2 FQNEAQ (reference sequence). Trimming cost V 4 bases and J 4 bases, with 13 bases left between them. The CDR3 length is 15 residues. The CDR3, as DNA: TGTGCCAGCAGCTCGGATGTGCCTTCCACCGGGGAGCTGTTTTTT. Translating gives CASSSDVPSTGELFF. The full variable domain, in which reference TRBV7-9 and TRBJ2-2 provide the parts outside the CDR3, is DTGVSQNPRHKITKRGQNVTFRCDPISEHNRLYWYRQTLGQGPEFLTYFQNEAQLEKSRLLSDRFSAERPKGSFSTLEIQRTEQGDSAMYLCASSSDVPSTGELFFGEGSRLTVL.

This chain links TRBV6-6 with TRBJ1-2; no firm D call. CDR1 is MNHNY and CDR2 is SVGAGI in the germline V gene (reference sequence). The V gene lost 2 bases and the J gene lost 2 bases, with 6 bases spanning the gap. The CDR3 runs to 13 residues. CDR3: CASSYVKNYGYTF. For the CDR3, the DNA is TGTGCCAGCAGTTACGTAAAAAACTATGGCTACACCTTC.

This clonotype occurred a few times. The chain employs TRBV6-5 and TRBJ2-1, with D unclear. This CDR3 is 15 amino acids long. Between the trimmed V and J ends, which lost 5 bases and 0 bases, there was a span of 11 bases. Per the germline V gene, CDR1 is MNHEY and CDR2 is SVGAGI. The CDR3 loop reads CASSHDASSYNEQFF. CDR3 DNA sequence: TGTGCCAGCAGTCACGACGCGAGCTCCTACAATGAGCAGTTCTTC.

To note about this clonotype: Its ends do not fully match the called genes, so a read error is possible. The CDR3 protein is CASSILPWRSGNTIYF. The CDR3 coding sequence is TGTGCCAGTAGTATTCTTCCCTGGCGGTCTGGTAACACCATATATTTT. The chain combines TRBV19 with TRBJ1-3; D unresolved. The CDR3 covers 16 residues. CDR1 LNHDA and CDR2 SQIVND come from the germline V gene (reference sequence).

The V gene is TRBV2, the J gene TRBJ2-5; 9 nucleotides align to TRBD2. Looked up from germline, CDR1 is SNHLY and CDR2 is FYNNEI. This CDR3 has 15 amino acids. The ends lost 4 bases at V and 3 bases at J; junction bases unmatched: 6. This CDR3 is CASSGDPSGEETQYF. For the CDR3, the DNA is TGTGCCAGCAGTGGGGATCCTAGCGGGGAAGAGACCCAGTACTTC.

A few counts support this clonotype. The J gene is TRBJ1-1, the V gene TRBV27; 11 positions agree with TRBD1. The CDR3 sequence is 14 residues long. Unmatched junction bases numbered 3, after V lost 3 bases and J lost 6 bases. Germline V lookup: CDR1 MNHEY, CDR2 SMNVEV (reference sequence). CDR3 coding DNA: TGTGCCAGCAGTTTCGGGACAGGGGGAGCTGAAGCTTTCTTT. Its protein is CASSFGTGGAEAFF.

The genes are TRBV3-1 and TRBJ2-4; D not resolved. Per the germline V gene, CDR1 is LGHDT and CDR2 is YNNKEL (reference sequence). This CDR3 contains 14 residues. Trimming removed 1 base from V and 3 bases from J, with 7 bases in between. CDR3 region: CASSQVPYKNIQYF. The CDR3, as DNA: TGTGCCAGCAGCCAAGTGCCTTACAAAAACATTCAGTACTTC.

The V and J genes are TRBV9 and TRBJ2-3, with TRBD2 as a possible D gene (6 bases). The CDR3 is 16 residues long. Germline CDR1 reads SGDLS; CDR2 reads YYNGEE. Trimming removed 4 bases at V and 1 base at J, with 16 bases between. CDR3 bases: TGTGCCAGCAGCCCGCCGTCGGGGGAAGGCACAGATACGCAGTATTTT. Amino acids: CASSPPSGEGTDTQYF.

A word on this clonotype: A much larger clone lies one base from this, so it may be a read error. J is TRBJ1-2 and V is TRBV7-6; D is undetermined. The CDR3 contains 13 residues. CDR1 SGHVS and CDR2 FNYEAQ come from the germline V gene. In DNA form, the CDR3 reads TGTGCCAGCAGCGCGGACGGTGACGATGGCCACACCTTC. Protein: CASSADGDDGHTF.

This clonotype was counted between two and nine times. The chain combines TRBV10-3 with TRBJ1-1; 9 nucleotides line up with TRBD1. Per the germline V gene, CDR1 is ENHRY and CDR2 is SYGVKD. The CDR3 contains 12 residues. The V segment lost 9 bases and the J segment 3 bases; nucleotides outside the gene matches: 2. Written as DNA, the CDR3 is TGTGCCATTCGGACAGGGGACACTGAAGCTTTCTTT. Translation: CAIRTGDTEAFF.

With respect to this clonotype: A much more abundant neighbour one base away suggests this may be a read error. The chain couples TRBV7-6 to TRBJ2-2; 12 positions agree with TRBD2. The germline V gene encodes CDR1 SGHVS and CDR2 FNYEAQ. This CDR3 region has 16 residues. The DNA of the CDR3 is TGTGCCAGCAGCCCCGGACTAGCGGGGCACGCCGGGGAGCCGTTTTTT. Its protein product is CASSPGLAGHAGEPFF.

In this sample, this clonotype turned up once. A much larger clone sits a single nucleotide away, making a read error possible. This rearrangement joins TRBV7-3 to TRBJ2-1, with TRBD2 matching 11 bases. Germline CDR1 is SGHTA and CDR2 is FQGTGA. The CDR3 is made up of 15 amino acids. This chain's CDR3 is CDSSLVAGGLNEQFF. CDR3 DNA sequence: TGTGACAGCAGCTTAGTAGCGGGGGGGCTAAATGAGCAGTTCTTC.